The present TCR beta chain was sequenced within a study of cytomegalovirus exposure and HLA in healthy donors. Overall study context: A prior study identified 120 million or so unique TCR beta sequences from about 179 million T cells.

A multiplex PCR was run with 60 Vbeta primers and 13 Jbeta primers. The protocol was immunoSEQ multiplex PCR, while the TCRdb copy is restricted to in-frame clones and leaves out a portion. Among 170,000 or so clones listed, about four fifths were seen once. Study-level results: The analysis excluded some indistinguishable V segments, including TRBV6-2 and TRBV6-3. A later analysis revealed that TCR association rates differed between HLA loci, peaking at DRB1 and bottoming out at HLA-C.

To note about this clone: Its antigen remains unknown.

At the time of sampling, donors were nominally healthy, though unrecorded immune exposures were likely. The CDR3 length is 14 residues. CDR1 is SGHAT and CDR2 is FQNNGV in the germline V gene. V lost 3 bases to trimming and J lost 7 bases, with 13 bases between them. The TCR was taken from a male donor in good health and CMV-seronegative. The sequenced sample consisted of PBMCs. The V and J genes are TRBV11-2 and TRBJ2-1, with a possible D match to TRBD1 (5 bases). As DNA, the CDR3 is TGTGCCAGCAGCTTGGGGCGATTGCGGAATGAGCAGTTCTTC. Translating it yields CASSLGRLRNEQFF.